The 32 T cell receptor beta chains in this list originate from one sample, sequenced in a study of T cells in Graves' hyperthyroidism and ophthalmopathy. RNA transcripts yielded amplified TCR beta CDR3 regions. The HTBI primer set served for first-round RT-PCR of the TCR CDR3. TCRdb recomputed calls from the multiplex PCR reads with MiXCR, one row per CDR3 protein. The table has approximately 710,000 distinct CDR3 sequences, approximately 15% seen once; the top ten hold around 16%. The sequenced sample consisted of blood. These receptors were collected from a man aged 50 to 60 with Graves' hyperthyroidism.

This rearrangement joins TRBV6-6 to TRBJ2-2; perhaps TRBD1 as D (6 bases). CDR3 length: 17 amino acids. From germline, CDR1 is MNHNY and CDR2 SVGAGI (reference sequence). V lost 2 bases, J lost 8 bases, and 21 bases lay in between. The CDR3 DNA sequence: TGTGCCAGCAGTTACAGGAAAATACAGGGATTAGCTGGGGAGCTGTTTTTT. It yields the protein CASSYRKIQGLAGELFF.

This clonotype was picked up a small number of times. The chain has TRBV12-3 or TRBV12-4 and TRBJ1-4, with 7 bases fitting TRBD1. This CDR3 contains 16 residues. Trimming at V came to 1 base and at J to 5 bases, leaving 7 bases not matched to a gene. The CDR3 sequence is CASSLEAGGTNEKLFF. In DNA, the CDR3 is TGTGCCAGCAGTTTAGAGGCAGGGGGTACAAATGAAAAACTGTTTTTT.

On this clonotype itself: A junction end diverges from the germline sequence, so it may reflect a read error. The chain couples TRBV7-8 to TRBJ1-2; tentative D call: TRBD1 (5 bases). This CDR3 is built from 15 residues. The V gene's germline CDR1 is SGHVS and CDR2 FQNEAQ. The CDR3 sequence: CASNLGATGGYGYTF. CDR3 nucleotides: TGTGCCAGCAACTTAGGCGCGACCGGGGGCTATGGCTACACCTTC.

This clonotype was recorded a few times. This chain connects TRBV20-1 to TRBJ1-2; no firm D call. The germline V gene has CDR1 DFQATT and CDR2 SNEGSKA (reference sequence). Trimming cost V 6 bases and J 4 bases, with 15 bases left between them. CDR3 length: 13 residues. The CDR3 spells CSAFGEWVYGYTF. The CDR3 DNA follows: TGCAGTGCCTTCGGGGAGTGGGTCTATGGCTACACCTTC.

In regard to this clonotype: The junction and the germline gene differ at one end; a read error may be behind it. V gene TRBV7-3 combines with J gene TRBJ2-1, with D possibly being TRBD2 (5 bases). Germline V gives CDR1 SGHTA, CDR2 FQGTGA. CDR3 length: 13 residues. For the CDR3, the DNA is TGTGCCAGCAGCCCTCGAGACTACAATGAGCAGTCCTTC. The encoded protein is CASSPRDYNEQSF.

This sequence joins TRBV6-1 and TRBJ2-1, with D possibly TRBD1 on 5 matching bases. The V gene lost 6 bases and the J gene lost 9 bases, with 18 bases spanning the gap. CDR3 length: 14 amino acids. CDR1 is MNHNS and CDR2 is SASEGT in the germline V gene. The CDR3 region is CASSLDKEAGEQFF. As DNA, the CDR3 is TGTGCCAGCAGCCTGGACAAGGAAGCTGGTGAGCAGTTCTTC.

J is TRBJ2-2 and V is TRBV28; no definite D call. CDR1 MDHEN and CDR2 SYDVKM come from the germline V gene. V was cut by 6 bases and J by 7 bases, with 12 bases left in between. This CDR3 contains 13 residues. This chain's CDR3 is CASRTPLVGELFF. The CDR3 coding sequence is TGTGCCAGCAGAACCCCTCTTGTCGGGGAGCTGTTTTTT.

This clonotype occurred many times. The rearrangement joins TRBV5-1 to TRBJ2-3; TRBD2 might be the D (6 bases). Germline-derived CDR1 and CDR2 are SGHRS and YFSETQ. The CDR3 totals 13 residues. Trimming left V 5 bases short and J 3 bases short, with 10 bases between. CDR3 sequence: CASRTGATDTQYF. As DNA, the CDR3 is TGCGCCAGCAGAACGGGAGCAACAGATACGCAGTATTTT.

This clonotype was detected a few times. The gene calls are TRBV9 and TRBJ2-2; perhaps TRBD2 as D (6 bases). Trimming took 0 bases from V and 4 from J, leaving 10 bases between them. The CDR3 loop spans 15 amino acids. The germline gives CDR1 SGDLS, CDR2 YYNGEE. The CDR3: CASSVGGDFTGELFF. CDR3 DNA sequence: TGTGCCAGCAGCGTAGGTGGGGACTTCACCGGGGAGCTGTTTTTT.

This clonotype was seen more than once but under ten times. The chain joins TRBV6-1 to TRBJ2-1; the D is unclear. Germline V gene sequence: CDR1 MNHNS, CDR2 SASEGT. This CDR3 has 15 amino acids. V was trimmed by 6 bases and J by 6 bases, leaving 18 bases between them. The CDR3 sequence is CASREQGIERNEQFF. The CDR3 DNA reads as TGTGCCAGCAGGGAACAAGGGATTGAACGCAATGAGCAGTTCTTC.

The chain links TRBV12-3 or TRBV12-4 to TRBJ1-1; D uncertain. The length of the CDR3 is 12 residues. V was trimmed by 6 bases and J by 11 bases, leaving 16 bases between them. The DNA of the CDR3 is TGTGCCAGCAGGGGCTCTCGCTCGGCCGCTTTCTTT. Translation: CASRGSRSAAFF.

This sequence joins TRBV7-9 and TRBJ2-1; the D is unclear. The CDR3 is 15 residues long. Germline V gene data show CDR1 as SEHNR and CDR2 as FQNEAQ (reference sequence). V was trimmed by 6 bases and J by 3 bases, leaving 15 bases between them. The CDR3 sequence is CASSTSFSRYNEQFF. CDR3 in DNA: TGTGCCAGCAGTACATCGTTCTCGCGCTACAATGAGCAGTTCTTC.

This clonotype has at least ten counts. The chain combines TRBV5-1 with TRBJ2-1; TRBD2 matches 8 bases. The junction had 11 bases not matched to a gene; V was cut back by 9 bases and J by 6 bases. This CDR3 has 14 residues. Looked up from germline, CDR1 is SGHRS and CDR2 is YFSETQ. In DNA form, the CDR3 reads TGCGCCACCACACTTCGCGGGAGGTTCAATGAGCAGTTCTTC. It is translated as CATTLRGRFNEQFF.

This clonotype has ten or more counts. This sequence joins TRBV6-1 and TRBJ1-1, with TRBD1 matching 10 bases. The CDR3 extends over 14 amino acids. V trimming: 6 bases; J trimming: 3 bases; junction bases outside the gene matches: 4. The germline CDR1 and CDR2 sequences are MNHNS and SASEGT. The CDR3 reads CASRTGTGDTEAFF. As DNA, the CDR3 is TGTGCCAGCAGAACCGGGACAGGGGACACTGAAGCTTTCTTT.

J is TRBJ1-2 and V is TRBV11-2; D is ambiguous. From germline, CDR1 is SGHAT and CDR2 FQNNGV. Trimming removed 7 bases at V and 2 bases at J, with 14 bases between. This CDR3 region has 14 residues. CDR3 sequence: CASTDRRGNYGYTF. Written as DNA, the CDR3 is TGTGCCAGCACCGACCGACGGGGAAACTATGGCTACACCTTC. The whole variable domain, remainder taken from reference TRBV11-2 and TRBJ1-2, is EAGVAQSPRYKIIEKRQSVAFWCNPISGHATLYWYQQILGQGPKLLIQFQNNGVVDDSQLPKDRFSAERLKGVDSTLKIQPAKLEDSAVYLCASTDRRGNYGYTFGSGTRLTVV.

This chain connects TRBV24-1 to TRBJ2-6; D unresolved. Germline CDR1 and CDR2: KGHDR and SFDVKD. The CDR3 has 17 amino acids. V was cut by 4 bases and J by 0 bases, with 12 bases left in between. The CDR3 here is CATSDRTVSSGANVLTF. In DNA, the CDR3 is TGTGCCACCAGTGACAGGACGGTTAGCTCTGGGGCCAACGTCCTGACTTTC.

There are many counts of this clonotype. The chain links TRBV7-9 to TRBJ2-1, with D tentatively TRBD2 (5 bases). The CDR3 runs 13 residues. Germline lookup yields CDR1 SEHNR and CDR2 FQNEAQ (reference sequence). The germline V and J ends were trimmed by 8 bases and 8 bases, with 16 bases remaining between them. The CDR3 loop is CASDKMEADEQFF. The CDR3 nucleotides read TGTGCCAGCGACAAAATGGAAGCGGATGAGCAGTTCTTC.

This clonotype was seen at least ten times. The chain recombines TRBV27 with TRBJ2-3, with D possibly TRBD1 on 5 matching bases. CDR1 MNHEY and CDR2 SMNVEV come from the germline V gene (reference sequence). V was trimmed by 5 bases and J by 3 bases, leaving 12 bases between them. This CDR3 contains 14 residues. As DNA, the CDR3 is TGTGCCAGCAGTCCCAGGGTCTGGACAGATACGCAGTATTTT. Its translation: CASSPRVWTDTQYF.

This clonotype appeared a few times. The chain recombines TRBV4-1 with TRBJ2-5, with no clear D. Between the trimmed V and J ends, which lost 1 base and 4 bases, there was a span of 7 bases. The germline gives CDR1 MGHRA, CDR2 YSYEKL. The CDR3 runs 13 residues. CDR3 amino acids: CASSQVRLETQYF. In DNA form, the CDR3 reads TGCGCCAGCAGCCAAGTCCGCCTAGAGACCCAGTACTTC.

In this sample, this clonotype turned up many times. The rearrangement links TRBV29-1 to TRBJ2-7, with D possibly being TRBD1 (6 bases). CDR1 and CDR2 (germline): SQVTM, ANQGSEA. The CDR3 is 15 residues long. The V gene lost 1 base and the J gene lost 0 bases, with 13 bases spanning the gap. CDR3 in DNA: TGCAGCGTTGAAGGAGGCCAGGGGAGCTCCTACGAGCAGTACTTC. It is translated as CSVEGGQGSSYEQYF.

The chain has TRBV10-3 and TRBJ2-1; TRBD2 matches 8 bases. Germline CDR1 is ENHRY and CDR2 is SYGVKD. Trimming took 2 bases from V and 2 from J; bases not matched to a gene: 5. This CDR3 region has 16 residues. The CDR3 coding sequence is TGTGCCATCAGTGAGCCCGGGACTAGTACCTACAATGAGCAGTTCTTC. It is translated as CAISEPGTSTYNEQFF.

This clonotype was counted between two and nine times. The CDR3 nucleotides read TGTGCCAGCAGCCAGGCACCCTTTCGAGGCGCGGGGAGCACCGGGGAGCTGTTTTTT. This gives the protein CASSQAPFRGAGSTGELFF. The V call is TRBV7-4, the J call TRBJ2-2; TRBD2 is a possible D gene (6 bases). Trimming removed 5 bases from V and 4 bases from J, with 26 bases in between. Germline V lookup: CDR1 SGHVT, CDR2 SQSDAQ. There are 19 residues in the CDR3.

For this clonotype: One end of the junction varies from germline; a read error may be responsible. The chain couples TRBV25-1 to TRBJ2-1; D tentatively fits TRBD1 or TRBD2 (6 bases each). Per the germline V gene, CDR1 is MGHDK and CDR2 is SYGVNS. The CDR3 contains 14 residues. In nucleotides, the CDR3 is TGTGCCAGCAGCTGGGGGGCAGGGTTAAATGGGCAGTTCTTC. Amino acid sequence: CASSWGAGLNGQFF.

This clonotype was seen repeatedly, ten times or more. The chain combines TRBV20-1 with TRBJ2-3; 11 bases are shared with TRBD2. Germline CDR1 DFQATT, CDR2 SNEGSKA (reference sequence). This CDR3 has 17 amino acids. Germline trimming cut 3 bases from V and 2 bases from J; bases unmatched to any gene: 10. The CDR3 spells CSASRIAGGPVTDTQYF. CDR3 bases: TGCAGTGCTAGCCGCATAGCGGGAGGGCCTGTCACAGATACGCAGTATTTT.

This clonotype was seen at least ten times. The chain carries TRBV2 and TRBJ2-5; 13 bases fit TRBD2. Germline-derived CDR1 and CDR2 are SNHLY and FYNNEI. With V trimmed by 6 bases and J by 5 bases, 3 bases remained unmatched. The CDR3 length is 14 residues. The CDR3 loop reads CASSGTSGMETQYF. CDR3 nucleotide sequence: TGTGCCAGCAGCGGGACTAGCGGGATGGAGACCCAGTACTTC.

This clonotype was found many times. The chain has TRBV25-1 and TRBJ1-6; D is uncertain. V was cut by 1 base and J by 8 bases, with 12 bases left in between. CDR1 and CDR2 from the germline V gene are MGHDK and SYGVNS. CDR3 length equals 15 residues. Written as DNA, the CDR3 is TGTGCCAGCAGTGAATCGCGGTACGGTCATTCACCCCTCCACTTT. Translated, it gives CASSESRYGHSPLHF.

The chain couples TRBV30 to TRBJ2-7; the match to TRBD2 covers 10 bases. Germline V gene lookup returns CDR1 GTSNPN and CDR2 SVGIG (reference sequence). V lost 2 bases and J lost 5; bases outside the gene matches: 6. The CDR3 covers 14 residues. CDR3 nucleotides: TGTGCCTGGAGTTTCGGAGCGGGAGGGGACGAGCAGTACTTC. Protein sequence: CAWSFGAGGDEQYF.

This clonotype occurred many times. The J gene is TRBJ1-6, the V gene TRBV27, with TRBD1 matching over 7 bases. The germline V gene has CDR1 MNHEY and CDR2 SMNVEV (reference sequence). The V segment lost 5 bases and the J segment 4 bases; nucleotides outside the gene matches: 8. This CDR3 region has 16 residues. The CDR3 region is CASSLGRDSYNSPLHF. Written as DNA, the CDR3 is TGTGCCAGCAGTCTAGGAAGGGACAGTTATAATTCACCCCTCCACTTT.

This clonotype showed up just a few times. The chain combines TRBV18 with TRBJ1-2, with TRBD1 as a possible D gene (5 bases). This CDR3 comprises 14 residues. V was clipped by 5 bases and J by 4 bases, with 14 bases between them. CDR1 is KGHSH and CDR2 is LQKENI in the germline V gene. CDR3 bases: TGTGCCAGCTCATCCGGGACGGAACTCTATGGCTACACCTTC. The encoded protein is CASSSGTELYGYTF.

The chain employs TRBV11-2 and TRBJ1-5, with D tentatively TRBD1 (5 bases). V gave up 5 bases and J gave up 6 bases, with 11 bases separating them. The CDR3 is 13 amino acids. Germline V lookup: CDR1 SGHAT, CDR2 FQNNGV. This CDR3 reads CASSQGGVQPQHF. As DNA, the CDR3 is TGTGCCAGCAGCCAGGGAGGGGTTCAGCCCCAGCATTTT.

The chain couples TRBV5-1 to TRBJ1-4; 7 nucleotides align to TRBD1. Germline values: CDR1 SGHRS, CDR2 YFSETQ. This CDR3 region has 16 residues. Trimming at V came to 4 bases and at J to 4 bases, leaving 10 bases not matched to a gene. The CDR3 coding sequence is TGCGCCAGCAGCATCGGAGGGGGCTTAGATAATGAAAAACTGTTTTTT. Translated, it gives CASSIGGGLDNEKLFF.

Of note for this clonotype: A much larger clone lies one base from this, so it may be a read error. V usage is TRBV5-4 and J usage is TRBJ2-5; 14 bases line up with TRBD2. This CDR3 contains 16 residues. The germline V gene has CDR1 SGHNT and CDR2 YYREEE (reference sequence). After removal of 4 bases from V and 4 bases from J, the junction contained 6 bases not matched to a gene. CDR3 region: CASSAGLAGVRETQYF. The CDR3 DNA follows: TGTGCCAGCAGCGCGGGACTAGCGGGAGTAAGAGAGACCCAGTACTTC.